The text below deals with one T cell receptor (beta chain). Trimming cost V 5 bases and J 2 bases; bases outside gene matches: 13. CDR3 length: 20 residues. Germline CDR1 reads SGHTA; CDR2 reads FQGNSA. This record comes from a study of regulatory T cells in long-lasting Graves disease. Time point noted: persistent/refractory GD, antithyroid drugs over 5 years with positive TRAb. From RNA extracted from PBMCs, the TCR library was made. The TCR beta library used iRepertoire HTBI primers with Arm-PCR amplification of CDR3. MiXCR was run by TCRdb on the multiplex PCR reads, yielding one entry per CDR3 protein. Here the sample spans fewer than 450,000 distinct CDR3 sequences, around 22% being singletons.

The gene calls are TRBV7-2 and TRBJ2-4; 15 positions agree with TRBD2. This specimen was peripheral blood mononuclear cells (PBMCs), taken when the disease was refractory, from a patient treated with antithyroid drugs. The TCR originated in a female donor with Graves disease. CDR3 residues: CASSPRTSGRAPVTKNIQYF. CDR3 in DNA: TGTGCCAGCAGCCCTAGGACTAGCGGGAGGGCCCCTGTGACCAAAAACATTCAGTACTTC.